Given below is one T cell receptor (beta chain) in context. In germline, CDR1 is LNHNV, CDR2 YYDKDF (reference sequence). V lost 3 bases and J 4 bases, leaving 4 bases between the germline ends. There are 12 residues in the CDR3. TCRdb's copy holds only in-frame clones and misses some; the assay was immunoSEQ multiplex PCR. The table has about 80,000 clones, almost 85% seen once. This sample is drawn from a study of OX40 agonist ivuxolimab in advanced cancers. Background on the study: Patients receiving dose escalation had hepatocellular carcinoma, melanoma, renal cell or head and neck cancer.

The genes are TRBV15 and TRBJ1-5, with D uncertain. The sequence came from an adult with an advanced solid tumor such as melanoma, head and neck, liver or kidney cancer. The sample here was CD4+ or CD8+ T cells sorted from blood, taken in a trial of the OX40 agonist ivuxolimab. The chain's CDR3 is CATSRTNQPQHF. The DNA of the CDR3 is TGTGCCACCAGCAGGACAAATCAGCCCCAGCATTTT.